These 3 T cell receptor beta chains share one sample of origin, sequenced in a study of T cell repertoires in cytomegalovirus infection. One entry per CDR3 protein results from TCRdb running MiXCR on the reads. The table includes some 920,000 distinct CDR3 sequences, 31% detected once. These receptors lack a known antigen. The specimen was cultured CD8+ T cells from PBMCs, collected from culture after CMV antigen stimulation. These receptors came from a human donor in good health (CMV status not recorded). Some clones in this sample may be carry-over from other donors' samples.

As DNA, the CDR3 is TGCAGCGTTGTCCCTTGGGGCCACACTGAAGCTTTCTTT. It codes for CSVVPWGHTEAFF. The chain carries TRBV29-1 and TRBJ1-1; D may be TRBD1 (5 bases). V was shortened by 4 bases and J by 3 bases, with 12 bases between the two germline ends. Germline-derived CDR1 and CDR2 are SQVTM and ANQGSEA. The CDR3 sequence is 13 residues long.

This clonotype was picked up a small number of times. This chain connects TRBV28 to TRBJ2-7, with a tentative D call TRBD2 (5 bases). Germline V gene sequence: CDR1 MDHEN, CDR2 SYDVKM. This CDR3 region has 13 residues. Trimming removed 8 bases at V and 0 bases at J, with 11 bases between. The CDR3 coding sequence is TGTGCCAGCCACGGGAAGAGCTCCTACGAGCAGTACGTC. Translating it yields CASHGKSSYEQYV.

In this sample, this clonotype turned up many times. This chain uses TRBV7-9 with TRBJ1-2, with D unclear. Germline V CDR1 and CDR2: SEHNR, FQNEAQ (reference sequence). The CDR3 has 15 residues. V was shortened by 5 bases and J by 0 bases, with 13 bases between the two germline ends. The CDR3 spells CASSAPRTSNYGYTF. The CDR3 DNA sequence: TGTGCCAGCAGCGCCCCGAGGACCTCTAACTATGGCTACACCTTC.